The 32 T cell receptor beta chains given below trace back to one sample, sequenced in a study of T-cell memory formation after mild COVID-19. TCRdb passed the 5' RACE reads through MiXCR, listing each CDR3 protein once. The repertoire holds 250,000 to 400,000 distinct CDR3 sequences, approximately 14% seen once, with 21% in the top ten. The sequenced sample was PBMCs or a T cell subset sorted from them (not recorded which). Source of these receptors: a man in his late teens or twenties who had mild COVID-19 (a few samples of this study predate the infection). Cell type and time point are not known.

The chain employs TRBV20-1 and TRBJ2-5, with D perhaps TRBD2 (5 bases). Trimming pared 6 bases from V and 3 bases from J, leaving 17 bases between. The CDR3 spans 14 residues. From germline, CDR1 is DFQATT and CDR2 SNEGSKA (reference sequence). The CDR3 region is CSARPRGIEETQYF. The CDR3 nucleotides read TGCAGTGCCCGACCTCGAGGGATCGAAGAGACCCAGTACTTC.

This clonotype was found many times. The V call is TRBV7-8, the J call TRBJ1-4; TRBD1 matches at 9 bases. CDR3 length: 17 residues. Germline V gives CDR1 SGHVS, CDR2 FQNEAQ. V gave up 4 bases and J gave up 10 bases; unmatched junction bases: 16. The CDR3 DNA is TGTGCCAGCAGCTACGGAGAACAGGGGGCATGGTCCGGAAAACTGTTTTTT. Residues: CASSYGEQGAWSGKLFF.

Ten or more counts support this clonotype. This chain links TRBV5-1 with TRBJ2-1; no firm D call. This CDR3 is built from 15 residues. Trimming removed 3 bases from V and 3 bases from J, with 13 bases in between. The V gene's germline CDR1 is SGHRS and CDR2 YFSETQ. The CDR3 DNA follows: TGCGCCAGCAGCTACGACCCCTCGAGCTACAATGAGCAGTTCTTC. It encodes CASSYDPSSYNEQFF.

This clonotype has more than one count but fewer than ten. The rearrangement joins TRBV7-2 to TRBJ2-1; TRBD1 is a possible D gene (6 bases). This CDR3 contains 13 residues. Germline V lookup: CDR1 SGHTA, CDR2 FQGNSA. V lost 5 bases and J lost 6, with 11 bases in between. The CDR3 loop is CASSNGQLNEQFF. For the CDR3, the DNA is TGTGCCAGCAGCAACGGACAGCTCAATGAGCAGTTCTTC.

This clonotype has only a few counts. The chain carries TRBV6-5 and TRBJ1-1; D is perhaps TRBD1 (5 bases). V was trimmed by 0 bases and J by 11 bases, leaving 10 bases between them. Germline-derived CDR1 and CDR2 are MNHEY and SVGAGI. There are 12 residues in the CDR3. This CDR3 reads CASSYSEGTAFF. The CDR3 nucleotides are TGTGCCAGCAGTTACTCCGAAGGGACGGCTTTCTTT.

This clonotype has more than one count but fewer than ten. The chain carries TRBV29-1 and TRBJ1-1, with D possibly TRBD1 on 6 matching bases. Trimming left V 4 bases short and J 4 bases short, with 10 bases between. The CDR3 is made up of 12 amino acids. Germline V gene sequence: CDR1 SQVTM, CDR2 ANQGSEA. CDR3 coding DNA: TGCAGCGTTGGACAGGAGGGCACTGAAGCTTTCTTT. Encoded protein: CSVGQEGTEAFF.

This chain links TRBV30 with TRBJ2-7; perhaps TRBD1 as D (5 bases). Germline CDR1 reads GTSNPN; CDR2 reads SVGIG (reference sequence). CDR3 size: 16 residues. V shed 2 bases and J shed 4 bases, with 21 bases lying between them. Written as DNA, the CDR3 is TGTGCCTGGAGTAAAGGTTGGGTCCCCAGGGATTACGAGCAGTACTTC. Amino acid sequence: CAWSKGWVPRDYEQYF.

This chain connects TRBV7-9 to TRBJ1-1, with D possibly TRBD1 on 5 matching bases. Trimming left V 1 base short and J 0 bases short, with 12 bases between. The germline V gene encodes CDR1 SEHNR and CDR2 FQNEAQ (reference sequence). This CDR3 is built from 16 residues. The CDR3 region is CASSLDRGLLNTEAFF. The CDR3 DNA reads as TGTGCCAGCAGCTTAGATCGGGGCTTGCTGAACACTGAAGCTTTCTTT.

The CDR3 DNA reads TGTGCCAGCAGCAAAACCACATTTGAAGCTTTCTTT. Translating it yields CASSKTTFEAFF. The chain employs TRBV7-9 and TRBJ1-1, with unresolved D. Germline V gene data show CDR1 as SEHNR and CDR2 as FQNEAQ (reference sequence). The CDR3 has 12 amino acids. Trimming removed 5 bases at V and 7 bases at J, with 11 bases between.

This clonotype has only a few counts. The chain recombines TRBV12-3 or TRBV12-4 with TRBJ2-2, with unresolved D. There are 14 residues in the CDR3. V gave up 7 bases and J gave up 2 bases, with 11 bases separating them. This chain's CDR3 is CASTLTHNTGELFF. DNA for the CDR3: TGTGCCAGCACCCTCACCCATAACACCGGGGAGCTGTTTTTT.

The chain has TRBV20-1 and TRBJ1-2, with D possibly matching TRBD1 (6 bases). The CDR3 extends over 13 amino acids. V dropped 2 bases and J dropped 7 bases, with 14 bases sitting between them. CDR1 is DFQATT, CDR2 SNEGSKA, per germline (reference sequence). The CDR3 spells CSARRPGQIGYTF. The CDR3 region has the DNA TGCAGTGCTAGACGCCCGGGACAAATTGGCTACACCTTC.

This clonotype was counted between two and nine times. The chain is built from TRBV4-1 and TRBJ2-1; TRBD1 or TRBD2 may be the D gene (6 bases each). CDR3 size: 15 residues. Germline assignment: CDR1 MGHRA and CDR2 YSYEKL. Trimming left V 3 bases short and J 2 bases short, with 11 bases between. CDR3 amino acids: CASSQVGGPYNEQFF. The CDR3 DNA sequence: TGCGCCAGCAGCCAGGTCGGGGGCCCCTACAATGAGCAGTTCTTC.

Here the CDR3 reads CASSLAPGGLDTQYF. Here the CDR3 DNA reads TGTGCCAGCAGCTTAGCTCCCGGGGGGCTGGATACGCAGTATTTT. The chain uses TRBV7-2 and TRBJ2-3; D is possibly TRBD2 (7 bases). Germline V gene data show CDR1 as SGHTA and CDR2 as FQGNSA. V was cut by 0 bases and J by 6 bases, with 13 bases left in between. The length of the CDR3 is 15 residues.

This chain connects TRBV9 to TRBJ2-1, with TRBD2 identical over 9 bases. Germline V gene lookup returns CDR1 SGDLS and CDR2 YYNGEE. Trimming cost V 0 bases and J 6 bases; bases outside gene matches: 4. The CDR3 covers 15 residues. In DNA form, the CDR3 reads TGTGCCAGCAGCGTAGATCCTAGCGGGGTCAATGAGCAGTTCTTC. Amino acid sequence: CASSVDPSGVNEQFF.

The chain carries TRBV4-1 and TRBJ2-1, with TRBD1 matching 10 bases. CDR1 MGHRA and CDR2 YSYEKL come from the germline V gene. Trimming at V came to 1 base and at J to 10 bases, leaving 22 bases not matched to a gene. CDR3 size: 20 residues. The CDR3 is CASSQVRVREKGQGLGEQFF. CDR3 DNA sequence: TGCGCCAGCAGCCAAGTTAGAGTCCGGGAGAAGGGACAGGGGCTTGGCGAGCAGTTCTTC.

This CDR3 is CASNLLRALNQPQHF. The CDR3 DNA sequence: TGTGCCAGCAATCTCCTTCGGGCACTTAATCAGCCCCAGCATTTT. The rearrangement joins TRBV2 to TRBJ1-5; D is unresolved. CDR1 is SNHLY and CDR2 is FYNNEI in the germline V gene. Trimming pared 7 bases from V and 4 bases from J, leaving 17 bases between. CDR3 length equals 15 residues.

This clonotype has only a few counts. The chain recombines TRBV5-4 with TRBJ1-2; no clear D gene. Germline V gene lookup returns CDR1 SGHNT and CDR2 YYREEE (reference sequence). The CDR3 covers 14 residues. Deletions cut 4 bases from V and 7 bases from J, with 17 bases between. The CDR3 loop reads CASSPPHNSAGYTF. The CDR3 nucleotides read TGTGCCAGCAGCCCGCCACACAACTCCGCTGGCTACACCTTC. The variable domain in full, with the rest retrieved from reference TRBV5-4 and TRBJ1-2, is ETGVTQSPTHLIKTRGQQVTLRCSSQSGHNTVSWYQQALGQGPQFIFQYYREEENGRGNFPPRFSGLQFPNYSSELNVNALELDDSALYLCASSPPHNSAGYTFGSGTRLTVV.

This clonotype has more than one count but fewer than ten. The gene calls are TRBV2 and TRBJ2-2, with D possibly matching TRBD2 (5 bases). From germline, CDR1 is SNHLY and CDR2 FYNNEI. The CDR3 is 13 residues long. V lost 6 bases and J 6 bases, leaving 11 bases between the germline ends. CDR3 bases: TGTGCCAGCAGGGACTCGAAGGCCGGGGAGCTGTTTTTT. Protein: CASRDSKAGELFF.

This chain connects TRBV30 to TRBJ2-2, with 9 bases lining up with TRBD1. The CDR3 runs to 15 residues. CDR1 is GTSNPN and CDR2 is SVGIG in the germline V gene (reference sequence). The junction had 8 bases not matched to a gene; V was cut back by 5 bases and J by 4 bases. CDR3 coding DNA: TGTGCCTGGGAGGTAGGGACAGGGCTCACCGGGGAGCTGTTTTTT. Its protein product is CAWEVGTGLTGELFF.

This clonotype was seen a few times. This chain connects TRBV7-2 to TRBJ1-2, with a possible D match to TRBD1 (5 bases). V was cut by 5 bases and J by 5 bases, with 12 bases left in between. Per the germline V gene, CDR1 is SGHTA and CDR2 is FQGNSA. This CDR3 contains 13 residues. CDR3 bases: TGTGCCAGCAGCATCGGGGGGGGTTATGGCTACACCTTC. This gives the protein CASSIGGGYGYTF.

The chain recombines TRBV5-1 with TRBJ2-5, with TRBD1 as a possible D gene (6 bases). CDR1 SGHRS and CDR2 YFSETQ come from the germline V gene. Trimming removed 1 base from V and 2 bases from J, with 9 bases in between. This CDR3 region has 14 residues. The CDR3 protein is CASSLMGAQETQYF. The CDR3 DNA reads TGCGCCAGCAGCTTGATGGGGGCTCAAGAGACCCAGTACTTC.

A few counts support this clonotype. The chain carries TRBV7-6 and TRBJ2-7, with a weak D call TRBD1 (5 bases). Germline CDR1 is SGHVS and CDR2 is FNYEAQ. The V end was cut by 2 bases, the J end by 5 bases, with 13 bases between. The CDR3 is made up of 14 amino acids. For the CDR3, the DNA is TGTGCCAGCAGCTTAATGGCAGGGCCCCACGAGCAGTACGTC. It is translated as CASSLMAGPHEQYV.

The chain employs TRBV4-3 and TRBJ2-5, with TRBD2 matching over 9 bases. The CDR3 spans 16 residues. With 1 base clipped from V and 0 bases from J, the junction kept 3 bases outside the gene matches. CDR1 LGHNA and CDR2 YSLEER come from the germline V gene. The CDR3 bases are TGCGCCAGCAGCCAAGGTAGCGGGGGTCACCAAGAGACCCAGTACTTC. Its protein is CASSQGSGGHQETQYF.

The rearrangement joins TRBV4-2 to TRBJ2-6; D remains ambiguous. V lost 0 bases and J 1 base, leaving 13 bases between the germline ends. The CDR3 has 18 amino acids. Germline-derived CDR1 and CDR2 are LGHNA and YNFKEQ. The CDR3 bases are TGTGCCAGCAGCCAAGATTTGGAGTGGAGATCTGGGGCCAACGTCCTGACTTTC. Translated, it gives CASSQDLEWRSGANVLTF.

The chain is built from TRBV18 and TRBJ2-2; D gene ambiguous. This CDR3 spans 14 amino acids. The germline CDR1 and CDR2 sequences are KGHSH and LQKENI. V shed 2 bases and J shed 1 base, with 5 bases lying between them. The CDR3 loop reads CASSPVENTGELFF. The CDR3 DNA follows: TGTGCCAGCTCACCAGTAGAGAACACCGGGGAGCTGTTTTTT.

This clonotype was observed a handful of times. V is TRBV2 and J is TRBJ2-5; TRBD1 might be the D (6 bases). Trimming shortened V by 2 bases and J by 5 bases, and 12 bases separated the two germline ends. The CDR3 covers 14 residues. Germline CDR1 and CDR2: SNHLY and FYNNEI. The CDR3 DNA follows: TGTGCCAGCAGTGAAATGGGGGCGCGGGAGACCCAGTACTTC. Its protein product is CASSEMGARETQYF. Drawing the rest from reference TRBV2 and TRBJ2-5, the complete variable domain is EPEVTQTPSHQVTQMGQEVILRCVPISNHLYFYWYRQILGQKVEFLVSFYNNEISEKSEIFDDQFSVERPDGSNFTLKIRSTKLEDSAMYFCASSEMGARETQYFGPGTRLLVL.

This sequence joins TRBV28 and TRBJ1-1; 9 bases are a match to TRBD1. CDR3 length: 14 amino acids. Germline-derived CDR1 and CDR2 are MDHEN and SYDVKM. J lost 0 bases, V lost 6 bases, and 2 bases had no gene match. The CDR3 region is CASSDRGLNTEAFF. CDR3 nucleotides: TGTGCCAGCAGCGACAGGGGGTTGAACACTGAAGCTTTCTTT.

In this sample, this clonotype turned up a few times. CDR3 sequence: CASTAYISSGTSFYEQYF. CDR3 coding DNA: TGTGCCAGCACCGCTTATATTTCGTCCGGGACTAGCTTTTACGAGCAGTACTTC. This sequence joins TRBV7-2 and TRBJ2-7; 9 nucleotides match TRBD2. Germline CDR1 reads SGHTA; CDR2 reads FQGNSA. Losses at the gene ends were 7 bases for V and 4 bases for J; bases not matched to a gene: 20. The CDR3 runs to 18 residues.

This clonotype occurred a few times. The CDR3: CASSQVLYGTQYF. Here the CDR3 DNA reads TGCGCCAGCAGCCAAGTCCTTTATGGTACGCAGTATTTT. The chain links TRBV4-3 to TRBJ2-3; D is unclear. Trimming stripped 1 base from V and 8 bases from J, with 10 bases between. CDR1 LGHNA and CDR2 YSLEER come from the germline V gene. This CDR3 is 13 amino acids long.

In this sample, this clonotype turned up a few times. The CDR3 sequence is CASSPYLPGQINYGYTF. CDR3 nucleotide sequence: TGTGCCAGCTCACCCTACCTTCCGGGACAGATAAACTATGGCTACACCTTC. V usage is TRBV18 and J usage is TRBJ1-2, with 7 bases matching TRBD1. Germline-derived CDR1 and CDR2 are KGHSH and LQKENI. J was trimmed by 2 bases and V by 3 bases; bases with no gene match: 12. This CDR3 contains 17 residues.

In its sample, this clonotype was seen a few times. The V call is TRBV2, the J call TRBJ1-2; D gene ambiguous. The CDR3 is 15 amino acids. The ends were cut back, 2 bases at V and 2 bases at J, with 12 bases in the middle. Germline V gene lookup returns CDR1 SNHLY and CDR2 FYNNEI. In nucleotides, the CDR3 is TGTGCCAGCAGTGAACCCGCCGGCAGAAACTATGGCTACACCTTC. It is translated as CASSEPAGRNYGYTF.

The chain joins TRBV12-3 or TRBV12-4 to TRBJ2-3, with 12 bases fitting TRBD2. Trimming removed 6 bases from V and 4 bases from J; junction bases left unmatched: 8. The CDR3 totals 16 residues. Here the CDR3 reads CASSLALAGGSDTQYF. CDR3 bases: TGTGCCAGCAGCCTAGCCCTAGCGGGGGGGTCAGATACGCAGTATTTT.